These 17 T cell receptor beta chains share one sample of origin, sequenced in a study of T cells in Graves' hyperthyroidism and ophthalmopathy. Template material for amplifying TCR beta CDR3 regions consisted of RNA transcripts. TCR CDR3 regions were first amplified by RT-PCR with HTBI primers. TCRdb used MiXCR to reprocess the multiplex PCR reads, holding one entry per CDR3 protein. The sample holds about 710,000 distinct CDR3 sequences, around 15% seen once. Source material: blood. The origin of the receptors is a man aged 18 to 29 with Graves' hyperthyroidism.

This clonotype was seen more than once but under ten times. A junction end diverges from the germline sequence, so it may reflect a read error. This chain joins TRBV4-1 and TRBJ2-3; D ambiguous. Germline V gives CDR1 MGHRA, CDR2 YSYEKL. The CDR3 is 15 residues long. The CDR3: CAGSQGSRVTDTQYF. In nucleotides, the CDR3 is TGCGCCGGCAGCCAAGGTAGCCGGGTGACGGATACGCAGTATTTT.

This clonotype has just a few counts. V is TRBV20-1 and J is TRBJ1-2; D gene unclear. V shed 6 bases and J shed 5 bases, with 7 bases lying between them. CDR3 length: 10 residues. Germline V gene data show CDR1 as DFQATT and CDR2 as SNEGSKA (reference sequence). The CDR3 sequence is CSAKSYGYTF. For the CDR3, the DNA is TGCAGTGCAAAGTCATATGGCTACACCTTC.

This clonotype was detected only a few times. The rearrangement joins TRBV30 to TRBJ1-5; tentative D call: TRBD1 (5 bases). Germline CDR1 GTSNPN, CDR2 SVGIG (reference sequence). With 2 bases removed from V and 2 bases from J, the gap between germline ends came to 7 bases. There are 13 residues in the CDR3. CDR3 sequence: CAWSPTGNQPQHF. In DNA, the CDR3 is TGTGCCTGGAGTCCGACAGGCAATCAGCCCCAGCATTTT.

The V gene is TRBV19, the J gene TRBJ2-7; D not certain. The V gene lost 5 bases and the J gene lost 4 bases, with 12 bases spanning the gap. Germline loops: CDR1 LNHDA, CDR2 SQIVND (reference sequence). This CDR3 spans 13 amino acids. DNA of the CDR3: TGTGCCAGTAGTCGAACCGAGATTTACGAGCAGTACTTC. It is translated as CASSRTEIYEQYF.

Only a few counts were recorded for this clonotype. The chain joins TRBV12-5 to TRBJ1-5; 11 bases are a match to TRBD1. The CDR3 is 17 amino acids. The junction had 12 bases not matched to a gene; V was cut back by 6 bases and J by 5 bases. In germline, CDR1 is LGHNT, CDR2 FRNRAP. Here the CDR3 reads CASGQIRTGGFHQPQHF. The CDR3 bases are TGTGCTAGTGGCCAGATTAGGACAGGGGGCTTCCATCAGCCCCAGCATTTT. The full variable domain, in which reference TRBV12-5 and TRBJ1-5 provide the parts outside the CDR3, is DARVTQTPRHKVTEMGQEVTMRCQPILGHNTVFWYRQTMMQGLELLAYFRNRAPLDDSGMPKDRFSAEMPDATLATLKIQPSEPRDSAVYFCASGQIRTGGFHQPQHFGDGTRLSIL.

The chain has TRBV27 and TRBJ2-5; TRBD2 might be the D (6 bases). Germline V CDR1 and CDR2: MNHEY, SMNVEV (reference sequence). The V end lost 3 bases, the J end lost 3 bases, and 11 bases lay between the germline ends. The CDR3 runs to 14 residues. The CDR3 bases are TGTGCCAGCAGTTTGCGGGACCATAAAGAGACCCAGTACTTC. Protein product: CASSLRDHKETQYF.

This clonotype was observed a few times. V and J are TRBV7-3 and TRBJ2-1, with 7 bases matching TRBD2. Unmatched junction bases numbered 11, after V lost 6 bases and J lost 3 bases. CDR1 is SGHTA and CDR2 is FQGTGA in the germline V gene. The CDR3 is 16 residues long. The CDR3 DNA reads TGTGCCAGCAGAAGGGAGGGCGGGAACTTCTACAATGAGCAGTTCTTC. Protein: CASRREGGNFYNEQFF.

This clonotype came up many times. The CDR3: CASSSTSSTDTQYF. The DNA for the CDR3 is TGTGCCAGCAGCAGTACCTCAAGCACAGATACGCAGTATTTT. The chain is built from TRBV28 and TRBJ2-3, with D unresolved. CDR1 is MDHEN and CDR2 is SYDVKM in the germline V gene. This CDR3 comprises 14 residues. Trimming removed 6 bases from V and 0 bases from J, with 10 bases in between.

This clonotype was seen only a few times. The chain carries TRBV20-1 and TRBJ2-2; 10 bases line up with TRBD2. CDR1 is DFQATT and CDR2 is SNEGSKA in the germline V gene (reference sequence). The V gene end was trimmed by 0 bases and the J gene end by 3 bases; junction bases not matched to a gene: 4. CDR3 length: 16 residues. The CDR3: CSARDQTSGDTGELFF. As DNA, the CDR3 is TGCAGTGCTAGAGATCAAACTAGCGGGGACACCGGGGAGCTGTTTTTT.

This clonotype was detected ten times or more. This chain joins TRBV27 and TRBJ2-7; maybe TRBD1 (6 bases). Trimming cost V 3 bases and J 0 bases, with 9 bases left between them. Germline lookup yields CDR1 MNHEY and CDR2 SMNVEV (reference sequence). The CDR3 spans 14 residues. The CDR3 DNA reads as TGTGCCAGCAGTTTTAAGGACAGCTCCTACGAGCAGTACTTC. This codes for CASSFKDSSYEQYF.

The sample holds many counts of this clonotype. V gene TRBV9 combines with J gene TRBJ2-2; the match to TRBD2 covers 12 bases. The CDR3 is 17 residues long. The J segment lost 0 bases and the V segment lost 4 bases, leaving 4 bases of the junction unmatched. The germline V gene has CDR1 SGDLS and CDR2 YYNGEE. The CDR3: CASSLGLAGTNTGELFF. The CDR3 nucleotides read TGTGCCAGCAGCTTAGGACTAGCGGGGACGAACACCGGGGAGCTGTTTTTT.

Ten or more counts support this clonotype. The chain employs TRBV7-2 and TRBJ2-5; tentative D call: TRBD2 (6 bases). Trimming left V 0 bases short and J 5 bases short, with 13 bases between. CDR1 SGHTA and CDR2 FQGNSA come from the germline V gene. This CDR3 has 15 amino acids. In DNA, the CDR3 is TGTGCCAGCAGCTTAGCGGTCACGGGAGCGGAGACCCAGTACTTC. This gives the protein CASSLAVTGAETQYF.

The chain couples TRBV7-8 to TRBJ1-4; 9 positions agree with TRBD1. Looked up from germline, CDR1 is SGHVS and CDR2 is FQNEAQ. The length of the CDR3 is 16 residues. The V and J ends lost 4 bases and 7 bases, in that order; junction bases with no gene match: 10. For the CDR3, the DNA is TGTGCCAGCAGCTCATTAACCCAGGGACAGGGTGAAAAACTGTTTTTT. Encoded protein: CASSSLTQGQGEKLFF.

This clonotype has a handful of counts. V gene TRBV28 combines with J gene TRBJ2-5; no clear D. The germline V gene has CDR1 MDHEN and CDR2 SYDVKM. The CDR3 is 14 amino acids. V shed 1 base and J shed 3 bases, with 9 bases lying between them. The CDR3 DNA reads as TGTGCCAGCAGTTTATACCGCAGAAAAGAGACCCAGTACTTC. Amino acids: CASSLYRRKETQYF.

The table lists this clonotype with a count of one. The chain uses TRBV7-2 and TRBJ1-2; unclear D gene. Per germline, CDR1 SGHTA and CDR2 FQGNSA. This CDR3 region has 15 residues. Trimming removed 1 base from V and 2 bases from J, with 11 bases in between. The CDR3 loop is CASSLVAGENYGYTF. In DNA form, the CDR3 reads TGTGCCAGCAGCTTAGTAGCCGGGGAAAACTATGGCTACACCTTC.

This chain connects TRBV20-1 to TRBJ2-7; D might be TRBD2 (7 bases). The CDR3 runs 14 residues. V lost 5 bases and J 3 bases, leaving 17 bases between the germline ends. CDR1 DFQATT and CDR2 SNEGSKA come from the germline V gene (reference sequence). CDR3 bases: TGCAGTGCTGTCGTGGGGGGGCCCTACTACGAGCAGTACTTC. Amino acids: CSAVVGGPYYEQYF.

This clonotype was recorded at least ten times. This rearrangement joins TRBV18 to TRBJ2-2, with TRBD1 matching 7 bases. CDR3 length equals 15 residues. Germline lookup yields CDR1 KGHSH and CDR2 LQKENI. With 3 bases clipped from V and 2 bases from J, the junction kept 3 bases outside the gene matches. The CDR3 DNA reads as TGTGCCAGCTCACCCCGACAGGGTAACACCGGGGAGCTGTTTTTT. Amino acid sequence: CASSPRQGNTGELFF.